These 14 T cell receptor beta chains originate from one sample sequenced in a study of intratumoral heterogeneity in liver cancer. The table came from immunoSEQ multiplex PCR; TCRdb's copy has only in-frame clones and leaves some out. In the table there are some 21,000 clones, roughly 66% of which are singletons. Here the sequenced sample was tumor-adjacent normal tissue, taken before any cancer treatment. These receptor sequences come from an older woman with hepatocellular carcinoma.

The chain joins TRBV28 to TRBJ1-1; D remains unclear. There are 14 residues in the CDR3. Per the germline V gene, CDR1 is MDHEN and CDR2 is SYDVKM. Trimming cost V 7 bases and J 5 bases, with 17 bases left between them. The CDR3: CASTLPGRSTEAFF. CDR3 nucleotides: TGTGCCAGCACCCTCCCGGGGAGAAGTACTGAAGCTTTCTTT. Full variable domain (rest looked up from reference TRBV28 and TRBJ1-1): DVKVTQSSRYLVKRTGEKVFLECVQDMDHENMFWYRQDPGLGLRLIYFSYDVKMKEKGDIPEGYSVSREKKERFSLILESASTNQTSMYLCASTLPGRSTEAFFGQGTRLTVV.

CDR3 sequence: CASKGQGNTEAFF. DNA for the CDR3: TGTGCCAGCAAGGGACAGGGTAACACTGAAGCTTTCTTT. The chain employs TRBV6-6 and TRBJ1-1; 9 bases are shared with TRBD1. Trimming took 7 bases from V and 2 from J; bases not matched to a gene: 2. Germline V gene lookup returns CDR1 MNHNY and CDR2 SVGAGI (reference sequence). The CDR3 is made up of 13 amino acids.

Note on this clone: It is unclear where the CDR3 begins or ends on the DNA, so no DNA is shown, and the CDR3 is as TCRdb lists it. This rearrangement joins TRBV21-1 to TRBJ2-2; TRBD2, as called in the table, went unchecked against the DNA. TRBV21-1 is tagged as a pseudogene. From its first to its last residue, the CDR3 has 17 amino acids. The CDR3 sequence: CASSQGLVGEGTGELFF.

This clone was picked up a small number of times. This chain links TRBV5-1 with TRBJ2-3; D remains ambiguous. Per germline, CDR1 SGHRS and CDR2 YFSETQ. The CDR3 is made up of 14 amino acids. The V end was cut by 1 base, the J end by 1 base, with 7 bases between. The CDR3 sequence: CASSLQVGTDTQYF. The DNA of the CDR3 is TGCGCCAGCAGCTTGCAGGTGGGCACAGATACGCAGTATTTT.

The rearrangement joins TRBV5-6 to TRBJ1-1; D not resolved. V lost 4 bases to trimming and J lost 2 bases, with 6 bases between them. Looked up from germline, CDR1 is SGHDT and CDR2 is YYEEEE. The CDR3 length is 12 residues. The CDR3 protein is CASSRINTEAFF. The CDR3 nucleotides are TGTGCCAGCAGCCGAATAAACACTGAAGCTTTCTTT.

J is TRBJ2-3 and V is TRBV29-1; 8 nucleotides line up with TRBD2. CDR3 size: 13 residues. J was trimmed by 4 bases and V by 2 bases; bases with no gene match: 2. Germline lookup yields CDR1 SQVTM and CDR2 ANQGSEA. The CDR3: CSVESGSADTQYF. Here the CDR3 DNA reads TGCAGCGTTGAAAGCGGGAGCGCAGATACGCAGTATTTT.

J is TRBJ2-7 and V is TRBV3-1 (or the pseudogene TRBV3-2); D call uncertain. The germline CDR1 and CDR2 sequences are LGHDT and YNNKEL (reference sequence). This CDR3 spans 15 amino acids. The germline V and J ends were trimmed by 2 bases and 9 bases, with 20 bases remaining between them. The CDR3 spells CASSQSTNGYTRQYF. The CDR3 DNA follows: TGTGCCAGCAGCCAAAGTACTAACGGGTATACGAGGCAGTACTTC.

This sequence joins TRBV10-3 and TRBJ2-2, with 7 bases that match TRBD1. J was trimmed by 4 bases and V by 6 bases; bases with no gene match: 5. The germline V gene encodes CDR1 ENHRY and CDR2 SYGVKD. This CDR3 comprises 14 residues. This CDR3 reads CAISRTGPTGELFF. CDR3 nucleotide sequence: TGTGCCATCAGCCGGACAGGTCCCACCGGGGAGCTGTTTTTT.

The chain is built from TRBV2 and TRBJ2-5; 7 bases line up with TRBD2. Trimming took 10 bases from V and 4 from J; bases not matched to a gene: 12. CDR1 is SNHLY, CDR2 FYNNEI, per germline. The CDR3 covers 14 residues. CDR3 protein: CAISRGGVGETQYF. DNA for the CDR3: TGTGCCATATCACGGGGAGGGGTTGGAGAGACCCAGTACTTC.

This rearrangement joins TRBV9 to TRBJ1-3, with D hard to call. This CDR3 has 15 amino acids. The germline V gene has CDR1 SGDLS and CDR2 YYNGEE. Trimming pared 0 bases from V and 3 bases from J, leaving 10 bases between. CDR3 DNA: TGTGCCAGCAGCGTAGAGGACGGGTTTGGAAACACCATATATTTT. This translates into CASSVEDGFGNTIYF.

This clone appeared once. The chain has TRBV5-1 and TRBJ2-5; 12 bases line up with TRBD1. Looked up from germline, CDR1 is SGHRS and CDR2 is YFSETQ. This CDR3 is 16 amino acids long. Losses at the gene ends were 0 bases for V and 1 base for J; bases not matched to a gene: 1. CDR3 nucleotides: TGCGCCAGCAGCTTGGGGGACAGGGGGCGCCAAGAGACCCAGTACTTC. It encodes CASSLGDRGRQETQYF.

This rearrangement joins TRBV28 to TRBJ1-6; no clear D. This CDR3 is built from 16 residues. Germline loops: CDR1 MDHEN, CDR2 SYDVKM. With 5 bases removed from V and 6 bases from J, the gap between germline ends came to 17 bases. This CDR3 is CASSPIEGRSNSPLHF. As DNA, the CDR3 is TGTGCCAGCAGTCCTATCGAGGGAAGGAGTAATTCACCCCTCCACTTT. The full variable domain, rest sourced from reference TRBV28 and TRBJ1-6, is DVKVTQSSRYLVKRTGEKVFLECVQDMDHENMFWYRQDPGLGLRLIYFSYDVKMKEKGDIPEGYSVSREKKERFSLILESASTNQTSMYLCASSPIEGRSNSPLHFGNGTRLTVT.

The CDR3 here is CASSLPSLYGKNIQYF. The CDR3, as DNA: TGTGCCAGCAGTTTGCCGTCCCTTTATGGCAAAAACATTCAGTACTTC. The V and J genes are TRBV28 and TRBJ2-4; D remains ambiguous. Germline values: CDR1 MDHEN, CDR2 SYDVKM. Trimming took off 3 bases at V and 3 bases at J, with 15 bases between the two ends. The CDR3 totals 16 residues.

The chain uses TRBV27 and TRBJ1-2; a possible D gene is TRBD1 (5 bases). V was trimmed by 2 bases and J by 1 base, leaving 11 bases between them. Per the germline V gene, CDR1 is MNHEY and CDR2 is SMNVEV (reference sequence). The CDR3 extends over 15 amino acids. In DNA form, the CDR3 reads TGTGCCAGCAGTTTACTGGGGGGTAGTAACTATGGCTACACCTTC. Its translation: CASSLLGGSNYGYTF.